Listed below are T cell receptor beta chains from one sample, sequenced in a study of T cells after yellow fever vaccination. TCRdb reanalysed the 5' RACE reads using MiXCR and keeps one entry per CDR3 protein. The table shows more than 90,000 distinct CDR3 sequences, with more than 5.5% occurring only once. Sequences were derived from CD4+ T cells sorted from PBMCs, sampled roughly 47 days after the first yellow fever vaccination. The receptors come from a man between 18 and 35 years old who received the YFV17D yellow fever vaccine. Both conserved end residues are part of each CDR3. D genes are given only for firm matches. Size tells how often a clone was seen (once, few, many) or the class of an expanded clone, and some rows leave it out.

size,D,V,J,DNA,CDR3
NA,NA,TRBV5-6,TRBJ1-2,TGTGCCAGCAGCCGACCGGGGGCCGGTGGCTACACCTTC,CASSRPGAGGYTF
many,NA,TRBV6-5,TRBJ1-1,TGTGCCAGCAGTTACTCGGGGACCTTGAACACTGAAGCTTTCTTT,CASSYSGTLNTEAFF
NA,NA,TRBV18,TRBJ2-3,TGTGCCAGCTCACCACCAACCCACACAGATACGCAGTATTTT,CASSPPTHTDTQYF
many,NA,TRBV7-9,TRBJ2-1,TGTGCCAGCAGGCCGAACAATGAGCAGTTCTTC,CASRPNNEQFF
many,NA,TRBV11-2,TRBJ2-4,TGTGCCAGCAGCTCGGGGGCCAAAAACATTCAGTACTTC,CASSSGAKNIQYF
many,TRBD2,TRBV4-3,TRBJ2-3,TGCGCCAGCAGCCCCCACAATAGCGGGGGGGTGGGGGATACGCAGTATTTT,CASSPHNSGGVGDTQYF
many,NA,TRBV7-2,TRBJ2-2,TGTGCCAGCAGCTTACAGGGTCCGGCCGGGGAGCTGTTTTTT,CASSLQGPAGELFF
many,NA,TRBV18,TRBJ2-5,TGTGCCAGCTCACCATACACAGGGAGTTCAGAGACCCAGTACTTC,CASSPYTGSSETQYF
few,NA,TRBV20-1,TRBJ1-5,TGCAGTGCTAGTCCCGACCATCTAGTTAGCAATCAGCCCCAGCATTTT,CSASPDHLVSNQPQHF
many,NA,TRBV19,TRBJ1-6,TGTGCCACTCGCCTCCTTGGCATGGGGTCACCCCTCCACTTT,CATRLLGMGSPLHF
few,TRBD1,TRBV18,TRBJ2-2,TGTGCCAGCTCACCAAGGACAGGGAGGCGCACCGGGGAGCTGTTTTTT,CASSPRTGRRTGELFF